Sequencing of this TCR beta chain was carried out in a study of graft-versus-host responses after intestinal transplantation. Findings of the study overall: High graft-versus-host to host-versus-graft clonal ratios were found in allografts of patients who had graft-donor T cell macrochimerism. Recipient bone marrow held GvH clones, some seen earlier in ileum or blood.

Trimming shortened V by 0 bases and J by 3 bases, and 11 bases separated the two germline ends. This CDR3 is 15 amino acids long. Germline V gene data show CDR1 as LGHNA and CDR2 as YSLEER. The protocol was immunoSEQ multiplex PCR, while the TCRdb copy is restricted to in-frame clones and leaves out a portion. The sample carries around 110,000 clones, roughly 93% recorded once. For this clone: Its matching antigen is unknown.

The specimen was unstimulated CD8+ T cells sorted from spleen or lymph node cells, collected before transplant. The sequence was obtained from a human donor who was the organ donor for an intestinal transplant. The V and J genes are TRBV4-3 and TRBJ1-2; a weak D match, TRBD1 (6 bases). The CDR3 bases are TGCGCCAGCAGCCAAGATTCCGGGGGCGACTATGGCTACACCTTC. Translation gives CASSQDSGGDYGYTF.